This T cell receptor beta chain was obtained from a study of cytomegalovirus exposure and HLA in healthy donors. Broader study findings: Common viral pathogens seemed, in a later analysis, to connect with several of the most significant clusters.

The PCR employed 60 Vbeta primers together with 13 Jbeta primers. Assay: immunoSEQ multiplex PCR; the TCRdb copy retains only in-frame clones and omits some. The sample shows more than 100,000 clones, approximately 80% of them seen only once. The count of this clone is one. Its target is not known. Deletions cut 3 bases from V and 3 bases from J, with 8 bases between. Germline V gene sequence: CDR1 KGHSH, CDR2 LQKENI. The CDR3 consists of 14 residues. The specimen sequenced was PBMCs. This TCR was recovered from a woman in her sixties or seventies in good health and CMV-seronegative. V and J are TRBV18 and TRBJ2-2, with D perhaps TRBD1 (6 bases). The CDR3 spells CASSPWTDTGELFF. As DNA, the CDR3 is TGTGCCAGCTCACCCTGGACAGACACCGGGGAGCTGTTTTTT.